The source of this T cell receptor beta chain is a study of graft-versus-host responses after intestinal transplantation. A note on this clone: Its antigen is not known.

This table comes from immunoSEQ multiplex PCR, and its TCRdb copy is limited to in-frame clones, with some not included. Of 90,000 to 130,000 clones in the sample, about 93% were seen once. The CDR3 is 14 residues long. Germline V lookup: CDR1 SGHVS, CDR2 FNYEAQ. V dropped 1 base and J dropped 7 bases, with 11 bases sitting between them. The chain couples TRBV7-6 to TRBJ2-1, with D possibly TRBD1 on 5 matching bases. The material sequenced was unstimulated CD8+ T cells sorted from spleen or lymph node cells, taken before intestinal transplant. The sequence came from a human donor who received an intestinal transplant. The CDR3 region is CASSLGGPGNEQFF. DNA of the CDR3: TGTGCCAGCAGCTTAGGCGGCCCAGGGAATGAGCAGTTCTTC.